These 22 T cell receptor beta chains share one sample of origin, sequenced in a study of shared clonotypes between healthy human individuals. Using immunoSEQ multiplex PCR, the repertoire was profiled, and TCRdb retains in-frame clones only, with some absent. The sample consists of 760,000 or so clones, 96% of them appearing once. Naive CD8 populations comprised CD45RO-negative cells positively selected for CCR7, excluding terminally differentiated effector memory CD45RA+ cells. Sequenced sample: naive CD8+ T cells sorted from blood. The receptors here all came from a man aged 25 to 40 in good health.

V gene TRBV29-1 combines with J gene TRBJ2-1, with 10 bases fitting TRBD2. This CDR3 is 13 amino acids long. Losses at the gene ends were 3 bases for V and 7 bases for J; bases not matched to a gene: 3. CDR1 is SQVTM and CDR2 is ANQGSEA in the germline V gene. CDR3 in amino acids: CSVDGLAENEQFF. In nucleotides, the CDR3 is TGCAGCGTTGATGGACTAGCGGAGAATGAGCAGTTCTTC.

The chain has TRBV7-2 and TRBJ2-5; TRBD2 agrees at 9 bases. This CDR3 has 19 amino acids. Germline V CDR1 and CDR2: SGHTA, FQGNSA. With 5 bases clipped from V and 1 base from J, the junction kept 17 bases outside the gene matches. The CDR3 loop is CASSILSGVLAGLQETQYF. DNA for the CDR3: TGTGCCAGCAGCATATTGTCTGGAGTTCTAGCGGGACTCCAAGAGACCCAGTACTTC. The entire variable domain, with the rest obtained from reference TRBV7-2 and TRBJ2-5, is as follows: GAGVSQSPSNKVTEKGKDVELRCDPISGHTALYWYRQSLGQGLEFLIYFQGNSAPDKSGLPSDRFSAERTGGSVSTLTIQRTQQEDSAVYLCASSILSGVLAGLQETQYFGPGTRLLVL.

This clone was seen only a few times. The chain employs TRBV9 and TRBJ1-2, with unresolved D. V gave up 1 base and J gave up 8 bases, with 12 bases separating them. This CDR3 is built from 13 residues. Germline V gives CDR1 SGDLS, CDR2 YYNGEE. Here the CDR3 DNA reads TGTGCCAGCAGCGTATACGGAGGAGGGGGCTACACCTTC. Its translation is CASSVYGGGGYTF.

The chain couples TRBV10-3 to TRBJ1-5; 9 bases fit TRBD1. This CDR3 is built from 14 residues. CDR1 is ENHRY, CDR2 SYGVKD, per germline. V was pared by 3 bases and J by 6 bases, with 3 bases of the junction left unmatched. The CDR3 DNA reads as TGTGCCATCAGTGATGCGGACAGGGGTCAGCCCCAGCATTTT. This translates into CAISDADRGQPQHF.

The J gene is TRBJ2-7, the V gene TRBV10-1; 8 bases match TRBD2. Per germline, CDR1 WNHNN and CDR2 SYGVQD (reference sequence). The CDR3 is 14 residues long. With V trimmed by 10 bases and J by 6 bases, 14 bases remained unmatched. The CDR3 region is CANDGLAALSEQYF. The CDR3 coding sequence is TGCGCCAACGACGGACTAGCCGCACTCTCCGAGCAGTACTTC.

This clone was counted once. The CDR3 DNA sequence: TGTGCCAGCAGTTTTAGAGAGGATAGCGGGAGCTCCTACGAGCAGTACTTC. Translation: CASSFREDSGSSYEQYF. The V gene is TRBV28, the J gene TRBJ2-7; 9 bases map to TRBD2. The V and J ends lost 3 bases and 0 bases, in that order; junction bases with no gene match: 9. Germline CDR1 is MDHEN and CDR2 is SYDVKM. The CDR3 extends over 17 amino acids.

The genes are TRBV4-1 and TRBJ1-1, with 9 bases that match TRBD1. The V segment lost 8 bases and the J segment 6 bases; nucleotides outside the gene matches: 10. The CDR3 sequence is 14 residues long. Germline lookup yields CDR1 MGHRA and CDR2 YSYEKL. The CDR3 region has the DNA TGCGCCAGCTCACCATCCCGGGACAGGGCTGAAGCTTTCTTT. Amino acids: CASSPSRDRAEAFF.

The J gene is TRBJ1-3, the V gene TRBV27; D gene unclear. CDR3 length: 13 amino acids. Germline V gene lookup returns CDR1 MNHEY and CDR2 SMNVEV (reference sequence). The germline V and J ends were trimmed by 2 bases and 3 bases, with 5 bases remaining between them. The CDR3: CASSLQIGNTIYF. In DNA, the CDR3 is TGTGCCAGCAGTTTACAGATTGGAAACACCATATATTTT.

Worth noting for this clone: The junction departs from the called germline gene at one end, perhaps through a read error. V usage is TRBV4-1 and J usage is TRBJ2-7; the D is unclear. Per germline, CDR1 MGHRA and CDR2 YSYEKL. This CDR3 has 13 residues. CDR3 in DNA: TGCGCCAGCAGCCAAGTCCCTAGAGACCCCCTTTCCTTC. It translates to CASSQVPRDPLSF.

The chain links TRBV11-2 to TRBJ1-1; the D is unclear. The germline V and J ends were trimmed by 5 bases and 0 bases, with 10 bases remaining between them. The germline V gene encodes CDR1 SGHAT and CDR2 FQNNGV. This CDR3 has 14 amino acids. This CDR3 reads CASSPLAVNTEAFF. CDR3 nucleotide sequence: TGTGCCAGCAGCCCACTGGCGGTGAACACTGAAGCTTTCTTT.

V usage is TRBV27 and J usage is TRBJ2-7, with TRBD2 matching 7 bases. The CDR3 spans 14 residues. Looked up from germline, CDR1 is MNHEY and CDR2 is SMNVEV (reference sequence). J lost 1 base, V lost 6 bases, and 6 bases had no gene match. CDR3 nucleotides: TGTGCCAGCAGCCCAGCGGGGTCTTCCTACGAGCAGTACTTC. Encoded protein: CASSPAGSSYEQYF.

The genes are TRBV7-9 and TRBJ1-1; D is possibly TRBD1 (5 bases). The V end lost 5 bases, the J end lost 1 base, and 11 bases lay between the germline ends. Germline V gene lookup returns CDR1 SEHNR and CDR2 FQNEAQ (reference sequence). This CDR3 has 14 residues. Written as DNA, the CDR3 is TGTGCCAGCAGCACAGGACACTGGAACACTGAAGCTTTCTTT. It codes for CASSTGHWNTEAFF. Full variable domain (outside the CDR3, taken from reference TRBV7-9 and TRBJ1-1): DTGVSQNPRHKITKRGQNVTFRCDPISEHNRLYWYRQTLGQGPEFLTYFQNEAQLEKSRLLSDRFSAERPKGSFSTLEIQRTEQGDSAMYLCASSTGHWNTEAFFGQGTRLTVV.

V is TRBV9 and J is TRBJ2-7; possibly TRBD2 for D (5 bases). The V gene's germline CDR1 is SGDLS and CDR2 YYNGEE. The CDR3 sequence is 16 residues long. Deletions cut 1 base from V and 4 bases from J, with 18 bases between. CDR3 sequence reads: CASSVFGGAAVYEQYF. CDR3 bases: TGTGCCAGCAGCGTATTCGGAGGTGCCGCCGTTTACGAGCAGTACTTC.

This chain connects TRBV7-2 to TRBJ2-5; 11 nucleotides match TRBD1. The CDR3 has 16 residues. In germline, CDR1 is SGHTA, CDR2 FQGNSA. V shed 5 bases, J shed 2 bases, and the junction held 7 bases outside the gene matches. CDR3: CASSADRGLVQETQYF. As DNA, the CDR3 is TGTGCCAGCAGCGCGGACAGGGGGCTCGTACAAGAGACCCAGTACTTC.

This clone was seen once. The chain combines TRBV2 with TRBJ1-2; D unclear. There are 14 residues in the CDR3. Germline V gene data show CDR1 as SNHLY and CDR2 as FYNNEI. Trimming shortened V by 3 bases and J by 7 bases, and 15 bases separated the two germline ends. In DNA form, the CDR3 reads TGTGCCAGCAGTGATCTCAGGCAGCTCGGTGGCTACACCTTC. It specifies CASSDLRQLGGYTF.

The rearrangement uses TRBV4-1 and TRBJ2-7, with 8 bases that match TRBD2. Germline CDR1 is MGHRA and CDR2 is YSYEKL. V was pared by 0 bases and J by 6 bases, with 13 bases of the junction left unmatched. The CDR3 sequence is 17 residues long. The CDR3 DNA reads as TGCGCCAGCAGCCAAGATCATTCGGGAGGGCCCACGGTCGAGCAGTACTTC. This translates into CASSQDHSGGPTVEQYF.

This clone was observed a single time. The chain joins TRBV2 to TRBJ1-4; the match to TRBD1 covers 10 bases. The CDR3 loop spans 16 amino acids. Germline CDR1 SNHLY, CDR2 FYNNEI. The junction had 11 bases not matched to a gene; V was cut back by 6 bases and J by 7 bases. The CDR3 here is CASSGQGGLGGEKLFF. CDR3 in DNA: TGTGCCAGCAGCGGACAGGGGGGCCTAGGGGGTGAAAAACTGTTTTTT.

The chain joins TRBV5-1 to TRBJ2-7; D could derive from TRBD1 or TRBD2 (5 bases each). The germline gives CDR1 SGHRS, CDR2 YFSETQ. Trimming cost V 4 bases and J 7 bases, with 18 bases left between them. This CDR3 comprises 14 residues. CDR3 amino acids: CASSPGPSTWEQYF. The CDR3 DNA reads TGCGCCAGCAGCCCGGGACCCTCCACTTGGGAGCAGTACTTC.

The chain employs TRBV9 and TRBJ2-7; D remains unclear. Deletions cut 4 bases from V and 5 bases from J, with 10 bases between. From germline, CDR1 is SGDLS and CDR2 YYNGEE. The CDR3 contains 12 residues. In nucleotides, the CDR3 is TGTGCCAGCAGCAGTACCCGAGACGAGCAGTACTTC. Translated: CASSSTRDEQYF.

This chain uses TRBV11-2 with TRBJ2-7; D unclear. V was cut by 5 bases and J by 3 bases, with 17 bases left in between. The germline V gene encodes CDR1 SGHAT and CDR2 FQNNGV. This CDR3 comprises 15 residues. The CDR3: CASSLTAGSFYEQYF. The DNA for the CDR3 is TGTGCCAGCAGCCTAACCGCTGGGTCCTTCTACGAGCAGTACTTC.

The CDR3 loop is CASSLVGTSYEQYF. The CDR3 DNA sequence: TGTGCCAGCAGCTTGGTAGGTACGTCCTACGAGCAGTACTTC. The chain employs TRBV5-5 and TRBJ2-7; D is unclear. Trimming pared 0 bases from V and 1 base from J, leaving 8 bases between. The CDR3 is 14 residues long. From germline, CDR1 is SGHKS and CDR2 YYEKEE (reference sequence). Full variable domain (rest looked up from reference TRBV5-5 and TRBJ2-7): DAGVTQSPTHLIKTRGQQVTLRCSPISGHKSVSWYQQVLGQGPQFIFQYYEKEERGRGNFPDRFSARQFPNYSSELNVNALLLGDSALYLCASSLVGTSYEQYFGPGTRLTVT.

The CDR3 bases are TGTGCCAGCAGAGGTAGCCCAGATACGCAGTATTTT. Its protein is CASRGSPDTQYF. The chain is built from TRBV2 and TRBJ2-3; the D is unclear. The CDR3 is 12 amino acids. Germline V CDR1 and CDR2: SNHLY, FYNNEI. The ends were cut back, 6 bases at V and 4 bases at J, with 8 bases in the middle. Variable domain in full (rest from reference TRBV2 and TRBJ2-3): EPEVTQTPSHQVTQMGQEVILRCVPISNHLYFYWYRQILGQKVEFLVSFYNNEISEKSEIFDDQFSVERPDGSNFTLKIRSTKLEDSAMYFCASRGSPDTQYFGPGTRLTVL.